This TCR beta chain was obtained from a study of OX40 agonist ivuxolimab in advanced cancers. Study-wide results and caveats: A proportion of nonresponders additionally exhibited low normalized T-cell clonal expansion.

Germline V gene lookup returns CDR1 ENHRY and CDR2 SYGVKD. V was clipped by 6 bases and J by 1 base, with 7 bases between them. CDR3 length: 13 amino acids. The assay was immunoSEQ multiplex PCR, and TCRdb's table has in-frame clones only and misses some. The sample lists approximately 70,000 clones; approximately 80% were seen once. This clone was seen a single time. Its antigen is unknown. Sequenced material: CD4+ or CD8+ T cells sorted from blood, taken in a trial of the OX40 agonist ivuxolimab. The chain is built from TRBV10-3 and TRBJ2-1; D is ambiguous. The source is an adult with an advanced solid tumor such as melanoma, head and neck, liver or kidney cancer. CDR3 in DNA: TGTGCCATCAGCCTAGGGTCCTACAATGAGCAGTTCTTC. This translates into CAISLGSYNEQFF.